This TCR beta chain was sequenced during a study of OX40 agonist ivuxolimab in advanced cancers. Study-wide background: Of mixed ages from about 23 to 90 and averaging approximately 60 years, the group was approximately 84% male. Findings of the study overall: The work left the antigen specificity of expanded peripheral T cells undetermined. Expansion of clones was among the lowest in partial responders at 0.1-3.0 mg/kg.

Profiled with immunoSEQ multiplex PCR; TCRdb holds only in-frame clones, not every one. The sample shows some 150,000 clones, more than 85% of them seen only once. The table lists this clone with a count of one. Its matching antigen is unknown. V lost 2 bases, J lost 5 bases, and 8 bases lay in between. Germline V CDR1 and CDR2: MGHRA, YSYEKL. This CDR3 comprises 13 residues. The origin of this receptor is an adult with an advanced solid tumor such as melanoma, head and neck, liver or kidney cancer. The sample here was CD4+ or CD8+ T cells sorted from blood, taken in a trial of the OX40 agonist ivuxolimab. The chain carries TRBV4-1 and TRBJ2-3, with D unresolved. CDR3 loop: CASSQFSGDTQYF. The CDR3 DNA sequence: TGCGCCAGCAGCCAATTTAGTGGAGATACGCAGTATTTT.